The source of this T cell receptor (beta chain) is a study of long-term antiretroviral therapy in people with HIV (dated by TCRdb to the early 2020s). At the level of the whole study: The earliest samples were collected approximately a decade before the 2015 WHO recommendation for immediate ART, a period when ART was typically delayed until CD4 counts fell. Whether ART initiation and durable HIV suppression were associated with changes in peripheral blood TRB repertoire composition and diversity was tested in a retrospective serial study. The cohort contributed under 200 cryopreserved PBMC samples from around 33 adults with confirmed HIV infection, collected serially over a mean of 6 years (range 1-12). No cross-contamination during QIAcube processing was seen in test extractions of a monoclonal T-cell line run alongside around 30 polyclonal samples. Of the 30 to 35 participants with HIV, approximately 11 were female. The study at large found these results: The repertoire was dominated across all time points by expanded TRB clones identified before ART initiation, although this dominance was seen to fluctuate and to decrease in many PLHIV after ART. The samples were dated from the mid-2000s to the late 2010s, and the ART regimens that were used may be less effective than current ART regimens. A significant increase in TRB diversity was found to be associated with ART initiation, although TRB diversity was observed to remain significantly below that of transplant donor controls even after long-term ART. Compared with controls, HIV repertoires had narrower CDR3 length ranges, and the network structure pointed to an antigen-experienced repertoire that shifted only slightly toward naive after ART. Unsorted PBMC were profiled instead of sorted CD4+ and CD8+ T cells because pre-ART samples had limited cell numbers. Because PBMC availability was limited, only the TCR beta chain was sequenced, with no alpha chain pairing. Inferences about post-ART repertoire changes were limited because no data were available on ART adherence, viral resistance or therapy changes.

In the germline V gene, CDR1 corresponds to SGHTA and CDR2 to FQGNSA. The CDR3 runs 16 residues from the cysteine to the phenylalanine. This entry keeps only the CDR3 DNA: 48 bases, framed from base 1. V was cut back by 5 bases and J by 8 bases, leaving a gap of 24 bases between them. The immunoSEQ hsTCRB v3.0 assay was used at survey level resolution to sequence the TRB variable region. The target sequencing depth for TRB was about 40,000-55,000 T-cell genomes per sample. An Illumina MiSeq with a v3 150-cycle kit was used to sequence the pooled TRB libraries. The paper's data handling went like this. Repertoire analysis was performed in R inside a reproducible Nextflow workflow that covered QC, data transformation and analysis. LymphoSeq2, an R package for exploring AIRR-Seq data, was used to implement the custom analyses. Several samples that produced fewer than 5000 total TRB sequences were removed, so 190 or so HIV repertoires were analyzed. Among the 170 to 200 retained HIV repertoires, approximately 59 were collected before ART initiation and 120 to 140 after ART initiation. Repertoires were downsampled to 5000 TRB nucleotide sequences, with summary statistics averaged over 100 downsampling iterations. TRB sequences were retained for analysis only if CDR3 regions of at least seven amino acids were present. Two measures captured diversity: a Shannon entropy-derived clonality score and the Gini coefficient. In the repertoire networks, any two of the top 5000 CDR3 amino acid sequences were linked whenever the two sequences differed by an edit distance of one. For TRB CDR3 amino acid sequences, GLIPH2 was used to predict antigen specificity groups and MHC restriction. To flag known associations with CMV, EBV, HIV or tissue antigens, CDR3 amino acid sequences were compared against VDJdb and McPAS-TCR. Pre-ART, post-ART and control groups were compared with Wilcoxon signed-rank tests and Holm-Bonferroni correction. TCRdb took this table from immuneACCESS and kept in-frame rearrangements with V and J called. Such tables lack part of the clones; where checked against another copy, unresolved V genes explain under half of the gap, and the rest is unexplained. V and J calls and clone size come straight from that table; D and trimming were deduced from the DNA. The sample table holds more than 20,000 clones, of which 80% to 95% were seen once. Of the sample, about 7.3% is held by the ten largest clones.

On this clone: Its binding antigen is unknown. Base qualities are missing; no much larger clone stands one base away.

To be included, a participant needed at least one PBMC sample from before ART initiation plus at least two post-ART samples. Treatment was received in the United States of America by all participants with HIV. Before DNA extraction, cryopreserved samples of 1-10 million PBMC were thawed and then washed. At the time of the earliest PBMC sample, participants with HIV were aged between about 23 and 55 years. PBMC samples from each participant spanned 1-4 timepoints before ART initiation and 2-8 timepoints after ART initiation, with a median of 7 samples. Serial HIV viral load, CD4+ T-cell count, ART history and demographic data were obtained for every participant. Genomic DNA was extracted from unsorted PBMC with a Qiagen kit on a QIAcube, with processing performed in batches of 12 samples.

The material was unsorted PBMCs, obtained 4.4 years after starting antiretroviral therapy. The rearrangement combines TRBV7-2 with TRBJ1-2, with the D gene not clear enough to name. The origin of this receptor is a woman aged 50 to 65 with HIV. The nucleotides are TGTGCCAGCAGCCCACATCCCGGCCAGTTCGGGGTCGGCTACACCTTC. Its protein product is CASSPHPGQFGVGYTF. The variable domain in full, with residues beyond the CDR3 obtained from the reference TRBV7-2 and TRBJ1-2 genes, is GAGVSQSPSNKVTEKGKDVELRCDPISGHTALYWYRQSLGQGLEFLIYFQGNSAPDKSGLPSDRFSAERTGGSVSTLTIQRTQQEDSAVYLCASSPHPGQFGVGYTFGSGTRLTVV.